What follows is one T cell receptor (beta chain) and its context. The target antigen is unknown. Naive CD8 T cells were FACS-sorted by CD8+CD4-CCR7+CD45RA+ markers. The data belong to a study of molecular identifiers for immune sequencing clone quantification. Study context: Across replicate runs, RNA obtained from approximately 20,000 or 100,000 naive CD8 cells was divided into five, with four undergoing sequencing. General study results and limits: Shared barcodes on identical TCR molecules could underestimate the sizes of highly expanded clones.

The germline CDR1 and CDR2 sequences are SEHNR and FQNEAQ (reference sequence). The CDR3 extends over 14 amino acids. Trimming left V 9 bases short and J 4 bases short, with 17 bases between. Making the bulk TCR libraries relied on previously described methods and listed TCR primers. TCRdb fed the PCR reads into MiXCR, producing one record per CDR3 protein. The repertoire holds fewer than 350,000 distinct CDR3 sequences, with about 22% as singletons. The sample was naive CD8+ T cells from blood, with Jurkat cell RNA spiked in. Specified subset: FACS-sorted CD8+CD4-CCR7+CD45RA+ naive T cells. The chain uses TRBV7-9 and TRBJ2-3; TRBD1 or TRBD2 may be the D gene (5 bases each). This clonotype originated in a human donor in good health. Some libraries in this study had Jurkat cell RNA spiked in. The CDR3 DNA follows: TGTGCCAGGTCCCCAGGGAGACGTTCAGATACGCAGTATTTT. Its translation is CARSPGRRSDTQYF.